The clone carrying this T cell receptor (beta chain) was observed at least ten times. Its antigen is undetermined. The sample belongs to a study of PD-1 blockade in mismatch repair-deficient tumors. Study-wide background: Patients had about 13 mismatch repair-deficient cancer types and were previously treated and progressing. Study outcomes and limitations: Tumor-resident clones, often absent from pretreatment blood, expanded after pembrolizumab and then contracted.

This CDR3 region has 16 residues. Germline V lookup: CDR1 SGHAT, CDR2 FQNNGV. J was trimmed by 5 bases and V by 1 base; bases with no gene match: 4. Generated by immunoSEQ multiplex PCR, the TCRdb table keeps only in-frame clones and is missing some. The sample lists more than 95,000 clones, around 86% seen once, with around an eighth in the top ten. This chain connects TRBV11-2 to TRBJ2-1; 11 bases are a match to TRBD2. Sequencing used peripheral blood, obtained 44 weeks after starting pembrolizumab. The TCR comes from an adult with mismatch repair-deficient cancer. The CDR3, as DNA: TGTGCCAGCAGCTTAGCGCAGACTAGCGGGAACAATGAGCAGTTCTTC. Its translation: CASSLAQTSGNNEQFF.